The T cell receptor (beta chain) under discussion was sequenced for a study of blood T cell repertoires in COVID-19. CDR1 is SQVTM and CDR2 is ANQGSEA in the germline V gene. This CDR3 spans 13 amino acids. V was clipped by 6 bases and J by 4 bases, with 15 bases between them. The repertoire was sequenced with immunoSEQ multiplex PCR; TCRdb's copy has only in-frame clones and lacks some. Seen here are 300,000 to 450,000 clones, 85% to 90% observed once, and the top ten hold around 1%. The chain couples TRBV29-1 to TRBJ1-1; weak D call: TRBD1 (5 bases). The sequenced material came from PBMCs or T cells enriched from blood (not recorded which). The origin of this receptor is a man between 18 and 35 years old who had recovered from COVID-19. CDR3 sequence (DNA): TGCAGCGTGTATAGGTCGGGGGTCACTGAAGCTTTCTTT. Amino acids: CSVYRSGVTEAFF.